This TCR beta chain stems from a study of molecular identifiers for immune sequencing clone quantification. CD8+CD4-CCR7+CD45RA+ cells were sorted as naive CD8 T cells. General observations from the study: For highly expanded clones, sizes could be underestimated when identical TCR molecules share a barcode. Jurkat TCR RNA spiked in from one cell reportedly remained identifiable amid about a million naive cells.

The CDR3 covers 16 residues. The V and J ends lost 0 bases and 5 bases respectively, with 16 bases between them. Germline values: CDR1 SEHNR, CDR2 FQNEAQ (reference sequence). Bulk TCR libraries used previously described methods and listed TCR primers. Via MiXCR, TCRdb re-called the PCR reads, giving one row per CDR3 protein. This sample yields roughly 6,000 distinct CDR3 sequences, of which 16% are seen a single time; approximately 2.2% belongs to the top ten. Within the sample, this clonotype is medium-sized (0.01 to 0.1%). Its matching antigen is unknown. The V and J genes are TRBV7-9 and TRBJ1-2, with D maybe TRBD1 (5 bases). The source is a human donor in good health. Some libraries in this study had Jurkat cell RNA spiked in. Sequencing used naive CD8+ T cells from blood, with Jurkat cell RNA spiked in. The subset: FACS-sorted CD8+CD4-CCR7+CD45RA+ naive T cells. CDR3 DNA: TGTGCCAGCAGCTTAGCGGGGCAGGAGTTTTTTTATGGCTACACCTTC. Amino acids: CASSLAGQEFFYGYTF. The full variable domain, its missing parts supplied by reference TRBV7-9 and TRBJ1-2, is DTGVSQNPRHKITKRGQNVTFRCDPISEHNRLYWYRQTLGQGPEFLTYFQNEAQLEKSRLLSDRFSAERPKGSFSTLEIQRTEQGDSAMYLCASSLAGQEFFYGYTFGSGTRLTVV.